The clone carrying this TCR beta chain was seen once. What it recognizes is unknown. Clones were sequenced by immunoSEQ multiplex PCR, and TCRdb holds only the in-frame ones, with some missing. The sample yields approximately 130,000 clones, about 85% seen once. The CDR3 is made up of 15 amino acids. V shed 2 bases and J shed 6 bases, with 12 bases lying between them. Germline-derived CDR1 and CDR2 are SGHNT and YYREEE (reference sequence). These data are taken from a study of cytotoxic CD8 clonotypes in ibrutinib-treated CLL. Study-level information: Of the patients, under 13 were relapsed/refractory, 15 treatment-naive and under 18 IGHV unmutated. There were, on average, over 250,000 productive templates and under 95,000 productive rearrangements per sample. Study results and limitations: Baseline clonality, higher than in age-matched healthy donors, tracked circulating CD8+ T-cell counts. Public clonotypes, an uncommon group, contracted or remained stable on treatment.

This TCR was recovered from a human donor with chronic lymphocytic leukemia. The chain uses TRBV5-4 and TRBJ1-6; D remains ambiguous. The source material was PBMCs, sampled after 24 months of ibrutinib treatment. Here the CDR3 DNA reads TGTGCCAGCAGCTTATTCTCGGGCCCTAATTCACCCCTCCACTTT. Protein product: CASSLFSGPNSPLHF.